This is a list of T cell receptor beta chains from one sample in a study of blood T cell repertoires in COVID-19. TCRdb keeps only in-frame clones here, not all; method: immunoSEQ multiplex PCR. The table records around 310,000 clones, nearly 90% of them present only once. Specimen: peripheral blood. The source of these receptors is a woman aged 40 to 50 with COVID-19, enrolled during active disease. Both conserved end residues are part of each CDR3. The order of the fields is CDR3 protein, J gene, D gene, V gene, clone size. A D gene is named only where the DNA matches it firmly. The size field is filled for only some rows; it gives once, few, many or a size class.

CDR3 protein: CASSQSQLPGETQYF; J gene: TRBJ2-5; D gene: .; V gene: TRBV4-3; clone size: .
CDR3 protein: CASIFADTQYF; J gene: TRBJ2-3; D gene: .; V gene: TRBV6-5; clone size: .
CDR3 protein: CASSLVVRGNGYTF; J gene: TRBJ1-2; D gene: TRBD1; V gene: TRBV7-8; clone size: few
CDR3 protein: CAWSSTGTGYNEQFF; J gene: TRBJ2-1; D gene: TRBD1; V gene: TRBV30; clone size: .
CDR3 protein: CASKGAAGGNYGYTF; J gene: TRBJ1-2; D gene: TRBD1; V gene: TRBV28; clone size: .
CDR3 protein: CSVREGGYNEQFF; J gene: TRBJ2-1; D gene: .; V gene: TRBV29-1; clone size: .
CDR3 protein: CASSLRRGGLLAHEQYF; J gene: TRBJ2-7; D gene: .; V gene: TRBV27; clone size: .
CDR3 protein: CAAGGQLRYEQYF; J gene: TRBJ2-7; D gene: .; V gene: TRBV6-5; clone size: .
CDR3 protein: CASTLAGDHPNEQFF; J gene: TRBJ2-1; D gene: TRBD2; V gene: TRBV27; clone size: .
CDR3 protein: CASSLEHRFEAFF; J gene: TRBJ1-1; D gene: .; V gene: TRBV7-2; clone size: few
CDR3 protein: CASSFQGPSGYTF; J gene: TRBJ1-2; D gene: .; V gene: TRBV5-4; clone size: .
CDR3 protein: CASSPLAGYNEQFF; J gene: TRBJ2-1; D gene: .; V gene: TRBV5-6; clone size: .
CDR3 protein: CASSLTGRDTQYF; J gene: TRBJ2-3; D gene: .; V gene: TRBV12-3/TRBV12-4; clone size: .
CDR3 protein: CASDRNTGELFF; J gene: TRBJ2-2; D gene: .; V gene: TRBV28; clone size: .
CDR3 protein: CASSLAGIGYEQYF; J gene: TRBJ2-7; D gene: .; V gene: TRBV28; clone size: .
CDR3 protein: CASSEAFGTGKTVGTEAFF; J gene: TRBJ1-1; D gene: TRBD1; V gene: TRBV2; clone size: .
CDR3 protein: CASSARGGVGTEAFF; J gene: TRBJ1-1; D gene: .; V gene: TRBV9; clone size: .
CDR3 protein: CASSQELTGRPLHF; J gene: TRBJ1-6; D gene: .; V gene: TRBV4-3; clone size: .
CDR3 protein: CASSHGLAGGNNEQFF; J gene: TRBJ2-1; D gene: TRBD2; V gene: TRBV10-2; clone size: .
CDR3 protein: CASSLSGLTYEQYF; J gene: TRBJ2-7; D gene: .; V gene: TRBV28; clone size: .
CDR3 protein: CASSQRDRGNSPLHF; J gene: TRBJ1-6; D gene: TRBD1; V gene: TRBV5-6; clone size: .
CDR3 protein: CATSDPGKRTVGYGYTF; J gene: TRBJ1-2; D gene: .; V gene: TRBV24-1; clone size: .
CDR3 protein: CASSGTGENQPQHF; J gene: TRBJ1-5; D gene: TRBD1; V gene: TRBV6-2/TRBV6-3; clone size: few
CDR3 protein: CASSEVQDTDTQYF; J gene: TRBJ2-3; D gene: .; V gene: TRBV6-4; clone size: .
CDR3 protein: CAWRQAVGTNTGELFF; J gene: TRBJ2-2; D gene: .; V gene: TRBV30; clone size: .
CDR3 protein: CASSLNRPTGELFF; J gene: TRBJ2-2; D gene: .; V gene: TRBV5-1; clone size: .
CDR3 protein: CASSRGINEKLFF; J gene: TRBJ1-4; D gene: .; V gene: TRBV19; clone size: .
CDR3 protein: CASSLAGQGYDGYTF; J gene: TRBJ1-2; D gene: TRBD1; V gene: TRBV7-9; clone size: .
CDR3 protein: CASSSAGGTPYEQYF; J gene: TRBJ2-7; D gene: TRBD2; V gene: TRBV6-5; clone size: .
CDR3 protein: CASSVRQGALTYEQYF; J gene: TRBJ2-7; D gene: TRBD1; V gene: TRBV7-9; clone size: few
CDR3 protein: CASSTGWVTEAFF; J gene: TRBJ1-1; D gene: .; V gene: TRBV2; clone size: .
CDR3 protein: CASSLRLDRVRAEAFF; J gene: TRBJ1-1; D gene: .; V gene: TRBV7-8; clone size: once
CDR3 protein: CASSFGGRDDTEQFF; J gene: TRBJ2-1; D gene: .; V gene: TRBV7-2; clone size: .
CDR3 protein: CASSSRTSTDTQYF; J gene: TRBJ2-3; D gene: .; V gene: TRBV7-9; clone size: .
CDR3 protein: CASGREGGETQYF; J gene: TRBJ2-5; D gene: TRBD2; V gene: TRBV6-6; clone size: .
CDR3 protein: CASSLARVTLKIAAYEQYF; J gene: TRBJ2-7; D gene: .; V gene: TRBV7-8; clone size: once
CDR3 protein: CASSLVGGVETQYF; J gene: TRBJ2-5; D gene: TRBD1; V gene: TRBV7-2; clone size: .
CDR3 protein: CASSILQGKGGYTF; J gene: TRBJ1-2; D gene: .; V gene: TRBV19; clone size: .
CDR3 protein: CASSQGPFYEQYF; J gene: TRBJ2-7; D gene: .; V gene: TRBV4-1; clone size: .
CDR3 protein: CASKPMGLGLDEQFF; J gene: TRBJ2-1; D gene: TRBD2; V gene: TRBV3-1/TRBV3-2; clone size: .
CDR3 protein: CASSQPGQGNIQYF; J gene: TRBJ2-4; D gene: TRBD1; V gene: TRBV14; clone size: .
CDR3 protein: CASSPTSQETQYF; J gene: TRBJ2-5; D gene: .; V gene: TRBV5-1; clone size: .
CDR3 protein: CASSRGQKAYGYTF; J gene: TRBJ1-2; D gene: .; V gene: TRBV5-6; clone size: .